This entry lists 24 T cell receptor beta chains sequenced from one sample in a study of T cells in Graves' hyperthyroidism and ophthalmopathy. Amplification targeted TCR beta CDR3 regions from RNA transcripts. TCR CDR3 regions were first amplified by RT-PCR with HTBI primers. TCRdb passed the multiplex PCR reads through MiXCR, listing each CDR3 protein once. The sample lists more than 300,000 distinct CDR3 sequences, roughly 15% occurring once. Sequenced sample: blood. Receptors originate from a young woman with Graves' ophthalmopathy.

The rearrangement links TRBV11-2 to TRBJ2-2; D unclear. Trimming left V 5 bases short and J 5 bases short, with 6 bases between. The germline V gene has CDR1 SGHAT and CDR2 FQNNGV. There are 12 residues in the CDR3. The CDR3 region is CASSRATGELFF. CDR3 nucleotides: TGTGCCAGCAGCCGCGCAACCGGGGAGCTGTTTTTT.

This clonotype was recorded many times. This chain joins TRBV20-1 and TRBJ2-7, with D possibly TRBD2 on 6 matching bases. Germline V CDR1 and CDR2: DFQATT, SNEGSKA (reference sequence). The CDR3 length is 14 residues. V was shortened by 3 bases and J by 0 bases, with 12 bases between the two germline ends. The CDR3 loop is CSASPIADSYEQYF. Written as DNA, the CDR3 is TGCAGTGCTAGCCCCATAGCGGACTCCTACGAGCAGTACTTC.

Ten or more counts support this clonotype. The chain recombines TRBV11-2 with TRBJ2-3; 11 bases match TRBD2. The germline CDR1 and CDR2 sequences are SGHAT and FQNNGV. V lost 5 bases, J lost 7 bases, and 8 bases stayed unmatched. CDR3 length: 15 residues. The CDR3 loop is CASSLAGGYTHTQYF. The CDR3 coding sequence is TGTGCCAGCAGCCTAGCGGGGGGCTACACTCATACGCAGTATTTT.

The table lists this clonotype with many counts. The chain has TRBV2 and TRBJ2-3, with unresolved D. CDR1 and CDR2 from the germline V gene are SNHLY and FYNNEI. The V gene lost 6 bases and the J gene lost 4 bases, with 14 bases spanning the gap. The CDR3 is made up of 14 amino acids. Here the CDR3 reads CASRVSHLADTQYF. In nucleotides, the CDR3 is TGTGCCAGCAGAGTATCCCACCTAGCAGATACGCAGTATTTT.

The rearrangement joins TRBV12-3 or TRBV12-4 to TRBJ1-1; D uncertain. The V gene lost 1 base and the J gene lost 7 bases, with 7 bases spanning the gap. CDR3 size: 12 residues. CDR3 bases: TGTGCCAGCAGTTTAGGGCACCTTGAAGCTTTCTTT. Its protein product is CASSLGHLEAFF.

This clonotype was seen many times. The V gene is TRBV30, the J gene TRBJ2-7; possibly TRBD1 or TRBD2 for D (5 bases each). The CDR3 is 14 residues long. CDR1 and CDR2 from the germline V gene are GTSNPN and SVGIG (reference sequence). Trimming took 4 bases from V and 3 from J, leaving 16 bases between them. The CDR3 coding sequence is TGTGCCTGGAAGGTGGGACGTGCAGACTACGAGCAGTACTTC. Protein sequence: CAWKVGRADYEQYF.

The chain employs TRBV2 and TRBJ2-7; D is unresolved. V shed 1 base and J shed 5 bases, with 18 bases lying between them. The CDR3 has 16 residues. From germline, CDR1 is SNHLY and CDR2 FYNNEI. The CDR3 loop is CASSEEPMDGPHEQYF. In DNA, the CDR3 is TGTGCCAGCAGTGAAGAGCCTATGGACGGGCCCCACGAGCAGTACTTC.

The chain joins TRBV5-4 to TRBJ2-1, with D unclear. The V end was cut by 5 bases, the J end by 3 bases, with 15 bases between. This CDR3 has 15 residues. The germline V gene has CDR1 SGHNT and CDR2 YYREEE (reference sequence). The CDR3 here is CASRSPLGSYNEQFF. The CDR3 nucleotides read TGTGCCAGCAGATCCCCGCTCGGAAGCTACAATGAGCAGTTCTTC.

The chain employs TRBV6-2 or TRBV6-3 and TRBJ1-1, with unresolved D. Germline CDR1 reads MNHEY; CDR2 reads SVGEGT. This CDR3 comprises 15 residues. Trimming cost V 2 bases and J 1 base, with 11 bases left between them. The CDR3 sequence: CASSYPGVGNTEAFF. The CDR3 region has the DNA TGTGCCAGCAGTTACCCCGGTGTGGGGAACACTGAAGCTTTCTTT.

This clonotype was seen many times. J is TRBJ2-5 and V is TRBV12-3 or TRBV12-4; TRBD1 aligns across 8 bases. The CDR3 length is 15 residues. The J segment lost 4 bases and the V segment lost 4 bases, leaving 8 bases of the junction unmatched. The CDR3 is CASSSGQGRVETQYF. The CDR3 DNA is TGTGCCAGCAGTTCCGGACAGGGAAGGGTAGAGACCCAGTACTTC.

The rearrangement links TRBV7-2 to TRBJ1-6; D not certain. The CDR3 contains 17 residues. V was pared by 2 bases and J by 0 bases, with 11 bases between. Germline loops: CDR1 SGHTA, CDR2 FQGNSA. CDR3 in amino acids: CASSLPDQPSYNSPLHF. The CDR3 region has the DNA TGTGCCAGCAGCTTACCCGACCAACCCTCCTATAATTCACCCCTCCACTTT.

This clonotype occurred many times. This chain connects TRBV30 to TRBJ1-4, with TRBD1 as a possible D gene (5 bases). Germline-derived CDR1 and CDR2 are GTSNPN and SVGIG (reference sequence). This CDR3 region has 14 residues. The ends were cut back, 7 bases at V and 6 bases at J, with 18 bases in the middle. As DNA, the CDR3 is TGTGCCTCCTATCGGGGGTCGGCGGATGAAAAACTGTTTTTT. This gives the protein CASYRGSADEKLFF.

The rearrangement links TRBV20-1 to TRBJ2-1; D call uncertain. Germline V gives CDR1 DFQATT, CDR2 SNEGSKA (reference sequence). V was shortened by 3 bases and J by 0 bases, with 12 bases between the two germline ends. The CDR3 length is 15 residues. CDR3 protein: CSARALGSSYNEQFF. CDR3 nucleotides: TGCAGTGCTAGGGCACTGGGAAGCTCCTACAATGAGCAGTTCTTC.

The sample holds many counts of this clonotype. This sequence joins TRBV3-1 and TRBJ2-6; D is uncertain. This CDR3 is 12 amino acids long. Deletions cut 6 bases from V and 4 bases from J, with 4 bases between. The germline V gene has CDR1 LGHDT and CDR2 YNNKEL (reference sequence). As DNA, the CDR3 is TGTGCCAGCAGGGGGGGGGCCAACGTCCTGACTTTC. It specifies CASRGGANVLTF.

This clonotype was picked up many times. The V call is TRBV12-3 or TRBV12-4, the J call TRBJ1-4; 9 nucleotides align to TRBD1. V lost 2 bases, J lost 10 bases, and 8 bases stayed unmatched. This CDR3 is 15 amino acids long. For the CDR3, the DNA is TGTGCCAGCAGTTTAATACAGGGGGCGCTTGTAAAACTGTTTTTT. Its translation: CASSLIQGALVKLFF.

This clonotype was seen repeatedly, ten times or more. This chain uses TRBV30 with TRBJ1-4; D remains ambiguous. The CDR3 consists of 14 residues. V was trimmed by 2 bases and J by 8 bases, leaving 15 bases between them. CDR1 is GTSNPN, CDR2 SVGIG, per germline (reference sequence). CDR3 sequence (DNA): TGTGCCTGGAGTCCCACGGACCGAAGGGAAAAACTGTTTTTT. Translated: CAWSPTDRREKLFF. Full variable domain (remainder filled in from reference TRBV30 and TRBJ1-4): SQTIHQWPATLVQPVGSPLSLECTVEGTSNPNLYWYRQAAGRGLQLLFYSVGIGQISSEVPQNLSASRPQDRQFILSSKKLLLSDSGFYLCAWSPTDRREKLFFGSGTQLSVL.

This clonotype came up many times. The J gene is TRBJ1-1, the V gene TRBV7-9, with a possible D match to TRBD1 (5 bases). The CDR3 has 14 residues. V dropped 2 bases and J dropped 8 bases, with 15 bases sitting between them. Per the germline V gene, CDR1 is SEHNR and CDR2 is FQNEAQ (reference sequence). The CDR3 bases are TGTGCCAGCAGCTTATCTTCTGATGGGACGGAAGCTTTCTTT. Protein: CASSLSSDGTEAFF.

In the case of this clonotype: The germline gene is not matched at one end of the junction; a read error may be the cause. The rearrangement uses TRBV19 and TRBJ1-4; 7 bases align to TRBD1. CDR1 LNHDA and CDR2 SQIVND come from the germline V gene (reference sequence). This CDR3 has 13 amino acids. CDR3 in DNA: TGTGCTAGTAAGGACAGGTTGAATGAAAAACTGTTTTTT. Amino acids: CASKDRLNEKLFF.

As regards this clonotype: This may be a read error, as it is one base from a much larger clone. The rearrangement joins TRBV7-2 to TRBJ2-1, with D possibly matching TRBD1 (5 bases). The CDR3 is 13 residues long. The V end lost 4 bases, the J end lost 9 bases, and 13 bases lay between the germline ends. Germline loops: CDR1 SGHTA, CDR2 FQGNSA. The CDR3 DNA follows: TGTACCAGCAGCTCCCTGACAGACAGTGAGCAGTTCTTC. It yields the protein CTSSSLTDSEQFF.

In its sample, this clonotype was seen many times. The chain recombines TRBV11-2 with TRBJ2-7; D may be TRBD2 (5 bases). Trimming shortened V by 5 bases and J by 2 bases, and 16 bases separated the two germline ends. Germline V gene sequence: CDR1 SGHAT, CDR2 FQNNGV. The CDR3 has 15 residues. CDR3 nucleotides: TGTGCCAGCAGCACCCGAAATCGAGGGACCTACGAGCAGTACTTC. Its translation is CASSTRNRGTYEQYF.

This clonotype was detected a few times. With a much larger clone just one base away, this may be a read error. The gene calls are TRBV7-8 and TRBJ2-5; D is undetermined. The CDR3 consists of 14 residues. Germline values: CDR1 SGHVS, CDR2 FQNEAQ. The CDR3 DNA is TGTGCCAGCAGCTTAGTTAGACAACAAGAGGCCCAGTACTTC. It is translated as CASSLVRQQEAQYF.

This clonotype showed up many times. The chain recombines TRBV20-1 with TRBJ1-1; D uncertain. V lost 1 base and J lost 0, with 12 bases in between. Germline V gene lookup returns CDR1 DFQATT and CDR2 SNEGSKA (reference sequence). The CDR3 extends over 15 amino acids. The chain's CDR3 is CSARVENRMNTEAFF. In nucleotides, the CDR3 is TGCAGTGCTAGAGTCGAGAACAGAATGAACACTGAAGCTTTCTTT.

This clonotype showed up just a few times. This rearrangement joins TRBV9 to TRBJ1-6; TRBD1 matches 7 bases. Germline V lookup: CDR1 SGDLS, CDR2 YYNGEE. The CDR3 runs to 14 residues. V dropped 4 bases and J dropped 6; count of bases not matched to a gene: 4. CDR3 protein: CASSPGGGNSPLHF. CDR3 in DNA: TGTGCCAGCAGCCCAGGGGGTGGTAATTCACCCCTCCACTTT. Using reference TRBV9 and TRBJ1-6 for the parts outside the CDR3, the full variable domain is DSGVTQTPKHLITATGQRVTLRCSPRSGDLSVYWYQQSLDQGLQFLIQYYNGEERAKGNILERFSAQQFPDLHSELNLSSLELGDSALYFCASSPGGGNSPLHFGNGTRLTVT.

In its sample, this clonotype was seen many times. The rearrangement joins TRBV3-1 to TRBJ2-2; tentative D call: TRBD1 (6 bases). CDR3 length equals 13 residues. Germline V gene lookup returns CDR1 LGHDT and CDR2 YNNKEL (reference sequence). V lost 4 bases, J lost 6 bases, and 9 bases lay in between. The CDR3 reads CASSPWGPGELFF. CDR3 in DNA: TGTGCCAGCAGCCCCTGGGGGCCCGGGGAGCTGTTTTTT.